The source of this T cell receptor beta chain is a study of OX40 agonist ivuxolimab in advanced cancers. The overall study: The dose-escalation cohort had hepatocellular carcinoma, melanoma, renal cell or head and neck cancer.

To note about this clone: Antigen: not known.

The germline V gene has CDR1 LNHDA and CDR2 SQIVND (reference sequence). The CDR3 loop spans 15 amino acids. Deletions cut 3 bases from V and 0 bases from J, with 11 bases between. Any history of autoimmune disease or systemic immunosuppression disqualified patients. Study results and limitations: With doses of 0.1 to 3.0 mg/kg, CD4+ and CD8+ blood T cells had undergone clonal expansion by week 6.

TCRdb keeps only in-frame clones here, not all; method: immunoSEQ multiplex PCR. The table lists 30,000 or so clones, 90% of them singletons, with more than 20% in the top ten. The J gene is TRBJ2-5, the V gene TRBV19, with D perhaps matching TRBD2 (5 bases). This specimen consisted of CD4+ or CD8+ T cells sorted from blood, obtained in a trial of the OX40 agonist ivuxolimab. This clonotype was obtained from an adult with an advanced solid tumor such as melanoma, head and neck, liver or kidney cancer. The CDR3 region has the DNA TGTGCCAGTAGTATGACGGGGTCGTACCAAGAGACCCAGTACTTC. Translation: CASSMTGSYQETQYF.